These T cell receptor beta chains were read from a single sample in a study of blood T cell repertoires in COVID-19. The method was immunoSEQ multiplex PCR; TCRdb's version includes in-frame clones alone and lacks a portion of them. This sample carries about 63,000 clones, approximately 78% of them seen once, and the ten largest clones take 3.8%. The sequenced sample was PBMCs or T cells enriched from blood (not recorded which). These TCRs come from a middle-aged woman with acute COVID-19. Each CDR3 is given with its conserved first and last residue. The D gene is left open where the match is weak. Size values are once, few and many counts, or a class for expanded clones, and some rows have none.

cdr3_length: 18
clone_size: NA
j_call: TRBJ2-1
d_call: TRBD2
v_call: TRBV7-9
cdr3_nt: TGTGCCAGCAGCCGGATGACTAGCGGGAGTGGCAGCTTCAATGAGCAGTTCTTC
cdr3_aa: CASSRMTSGSGSFNEQFF

cdr3_length: 15
clone_size: NA
j_call: TRBJ1-2
d_call: TRBD1
v_call: TRBV28
cdr3_nt: TGTGCCAGCAGTTTACCCGGACAGGGGAACTATGGCTACACCTTC
cdr3_aa: CASSLPGQGNYGYTF

cdr3_length: 14
clone_size: NA
j_call: TRBJ1-2
d_call: NA
v_call: TRBV19
cdr3_nt: TGTGCCAGTAGGATCCAGGGGCGGAACTATGGCTACACCTTC
cdr3_aa: CASRIQGRNYGYTF

cdr3_length: 15
clone_size: few
j_call: TRBJ2-7
d_call: NA
v_call: TRBV7-9
cdr3_nt: TGTGCCAGCAGCTTCTCCAGGCCCGACGGATACGAGCAGTACTTC
cdr3_aa: CASSFSRPDGYEQYF

cdr3_length: 12
clone_size: NA
j_call: TRBJ1-1
d_call: TRBD1
v_call: TRBV3-1/TRBV3-2
cdr3_nt: TGTGCCAGCAGGACAGGGGGGCTTGAAGCTTTCTTT
cdr3_aa: CASRTGGLEAFF

cdr3_length: 16
clone_size: NA
j_call: TRBJ2-3
d_call: TRBD1
v_call: TRBV3-1/TRBV3-2
cdr3_nt: TGTGCCAGCAGCCCCGAGGACAGGCGTAGCACAGATACGCAGTATTTT
cdr3_aa: CASSPEDRRSTDTQYF

cdr3_length: 16
clone_size: NA
j_call: TRBJ2-3
d_call: TRBD2
v_call: TRBV27
cdr3_nt: TGTGCCAGCAGTTATAGCGGGGGCACTAGCACAGATACGCAGTATTTT
cdr3_aa: CASSYSGGTSTDTQYF

cdr3_length: 13
clone_size: once
j_call: TRBJ1-2
d_call: NA
v_call: TRBV28
cdr3_nt: TGTGCCAGCAGACCTTCAGGGGTTAACGGCTACACCTTC
cdr3_aa: CASRPSGVNGYTF

cdr3_length: 15
clone_size: NA
j_call: TRBJ2-3
d_call: NA
v_call: TRBV7-2
cdr3_nt: TGTGCCAGCAGCTTAGCGGGCAGGGGTGGAGATACGCAGTATTTT
cdr3_aa: CASSLAGRGGDTQYF

cdr3_length: 15
clone_size: once
j_call: TRBJ2-7
d_call: NA
v_call: TRBV19
cdr3_nt: TGTGCCAGTAGTCGGGGCCAGGGGGGTGTGTACGAGCAGTACTTC
cdr3_aa: CASSRGQGGVYEQYF

cdr3_length: 15
clone_size: NA
j_call: TRBJ1-2
d_call: NA
v_call: TRBV3-1/TRBV3-2
cdr3_nt: TGTGCCAGCAGCCCCGTCGACTTCTCGGTGTTCGCCTACACCTTC
cdr3_aa: CASSPVDFSVFAYTF

cdr3_length: 13
clone_size: NA
j_call: TRBJ1-1
d_call: NA
v_call: TRBV10-3
cdr3_nt: TGTGCCATCACCCAGGGCCCGAACACTGAAGCTTTCTTT
cdr3_aa: CAITQGPNTEAFF

cdr3_length: 14
clone_size: NA
j_call: TRBJ2-3
d_call: NA
v_call: TRBV11-2
cdr3_nt: TGTGCCAGCAGCTTAGGGAGGGGATCAGATACGCAGTATTTT
cdr3_aa: CASSLGRGSDTQYF

cdr3_length: 15
clone_size: NA
j_call: TRBJ2-2
d_call: NA
v_call: TRBV10-1
cdr3_nt: TGCGCCAGCAGTGACAGGGGAGTCGACACCGGGGAGCTGTTTTTT
cdr3_aa: CASSDRGVDTGELFF

cdr3_length: 17
clone_size: NA
j_call: TRBJ1-1
d_call: TRBD1
v_call: TRBV11-2
cdr3_nt: TGTGCCAGCAGCTGGGGACAGGGGGCGTTAGCGGGGACTGAAGCTTTCTTT
cdr3_aa: CASSWGQGALAGTEAFF

cdr3_length: 16
clone_size: many
j_call: TRBJ2-3
d_call: TRBD2
v_call: TRBV6-6
cdr3_nt: TGTGCCAGCAGTCAAACTAGCGGGGGGGCGAGGGATACGCAGTATTTT
cdr3_aa: CASSQTSGGARDTQYF

cdr3_length: 15
clone_size: NA
j_call: TRBJ1-2
d_call: TRBD1
v_call: TRBV6-1
cdr3_nt: TGTGCCAGCAGTGAAGGGACAGGGGGTAACTATGGCTACACCTTC
cdr3_aa: CASSEGTGGNYGYTF

cdr3_length: 13
clone_size: once
j_call: TRBJ1-1
d_call: NA
v_call: TRBV7-8
cdr3_nt: TGTGCCAGCAGCTTTTCTGGGGCCACTGAAGCTTTCTTT
cdr3_aa: CASSFSGATEAFF

cdr3_length: 14
clone_size: NA
j_call: TRBJ2-2
d_call: NA
v_call: TRBV11-3
cdr3_nt: TGTGCCAGCAGCTTAACAGTGAACACCGGGGAGCTGTTTTTT
cdr3_aa: CASSLTVNTGELFF

cdr3_length: 15
clone_size: once
j_call: TRBJ1-4
d_call: TRBD1
v_call: TRBV19
cdr3_nt: TGTGCCAGTATCCCAAATGGACAGGGGAATGAAAAACTGTTTTTT
cdr3_aa: CASIPNGQGNEKLFF

cdr3_length: 11
clone_size: NA
j_call: TRBJ2-7
d_call: TRBD2
v_call: TRBV7-3
cdr3_nt: TGTGCCAGCAGCTGGGGGGGCGAGCAGTACTTC
cdr3_aa: CASSWGGEQYF

cdr3_length: 16
clone_size: NA
j_call: TRBJ1-6
d_call: TRBD1
v_call: TRBV11-2
cdr3_nt: TGTGCCAGCAGCTTCCTTGTCGGACAGGGGGATTCACCCCTCCACTTT
cdr3_aa: CASSFLVGQGDSPLHF

cdr3_length: 14
clone_size: NA
j_call: TRBJ1-2
d_call: NA
v_call: TRBV5-6
cdr3_nt: TGTGCCAGCAGCCTTCCGGGGAGTAACTATGGCTACACCTTC
cdr3_aa: CASSLPGSNYGYTF

cdr3_length: 16
clone_size: NA
j_call: TRBJ1-1
d_call: NA
v_call: TRBV14
cdr3_nt: TGTGCCAGCAGCCAAGATTACAGAGAGTGGGCCACTGAAGCTTTCTTT
cdr3_aa: CASSQDYREWATEAFF

cdr3_length: 15
clone_size: NA
j_call: TRBJ1-3
d_call: NA
v_call: TRBV28
cdr3_nt: TGTGCCAGCAGTTCACGACAGGCCTCTGGAAACACCATATATTTT
cdr3_aa: CASSSRQASGNTIYF

cdr3_length: 12
clone_size: NA
j_call: TRBJ1-2
d_call: TRBD1
v_call: TRBV29-1
cdr3_nt: TGCAGCGGGGACAGGGGCATCTATGGCTACACCTTC
cdr3_aa: CSGDRGIYGYTF

cdr3_length: 15
clone_size: NA
j_call: TRBJ1-5
d_call: NA
v_call: TRBV3-1/TRBV3-2
cdr3_nt: TGTGCCAGCAGCCAAGATCCGGGAAGAGGGCAGCCCCAGCATTTT
cdr3_aa: CASSQDPGRGQPQHF

cdr3_length: 14
clone_size: once
j_call: TRBJ1-1
d_call: NA
v_call: TRBV19
cdr3_nt: TGTGCCAGTAGTATAGCACGACATCACACTGAAGCTTTCTTT
cdr3_aa: CASSIARHHTEAFF

cdr3_length: 16
clone_size: once
j_call: TRBJ2-7
d_call: NA
v_call: TRBV25-1
cdr3_nt: TGTGCCAGCAGTTTCGAAAGGACTGTAGGCTCCTACGAGCAGTACTTC
cdr3_aa: CASSFERTVGSYEQYF

cdr3_length: 15
clone_size: NA
j_call: TRBJ1-2
d_call: NA
v_call: TRBV4-1
cdr3_nt: TGCGCCAGCAGCCAAGGAATTACAGGGTCCCATGGCTACACCTTC
cdr3_aa: CASSQGITGSHGYTF

cdr3_length: 13
clone_size: NA
j_call: TRBJ1-2
d_call: TRBD1
v_call: TRBV7-6
cdr3_nt: TGTGCCAGCAGCTTACGACAGGGGGCTGGCTACACCTTC
cdr3_aa: CASSLRQGAGYTF

cdr3_length: 13
clone_size: NA
j_call: TRBJ1-1
d_call: TRBD1
v_call: TRBV19
cdr3_nt: TGTGCCAGTAGCCGGGACAGGGAAGGTGAAGCTTTCTTT
cdr3_aa: CASSRDREGEAFF

cdr3_length: 17
clone_size: NA
j_call: TRBJ2-3
d_call: NA
v_call: TRBV19
cdr3_nt: TGTGCCAGTAGTAGACGGTTAGCACTAACTAGCACAGATACGCAGTATTTT
cdr3_aa: CASSRRLALTSTDTQYF

cdr3_length: 17
clone_size: NA
j_call: TRBJ1-1
d_call: TRBD1
v_call: TRBV9
cdr3_nt: TGTGCCAGCAGCTCAGGAGACAGGGAATGGGGGAACACTGAAGCTTTCTTT
cdr3_aa: CASSSGDREWGNTEAFF

cdr3_length: 19
clone_size: NA
j_call: TRBJ2-5
d_call: TRBD2
v_call: TRBV28
cdr3_nt: TGTGCCAGCAGTTTAGAAGCTAGCGGGGGGCATCGGGACCAAGAGACCCAGTACTTC
cdr3_aa: CASSLEASGGHRDQETQYF

cdr3_length: 13
clone_size: NA
j_call: TRBJ1-1
d_call: NA
v_call: TRBV11-3
cdr3_nt: TGTGCCAGCAGCGACGGGTCGGTGACTGAAGCTTTCTTT
cdr3_aa: CASSDGSVTEAFF

cdr3_length: 14
clone_size: NA
j_call: TRBJ1-2
d_call: NA
v_call: TRBV7-2
cdr3_nt: TGTGCCAGCAGCTTATATGGACAGTCCTATGGCTACACCTTC
cdr3_aa: CASSLYGQSYGYTF

cdr3_length: 16
clone_size: NA
j_call: TRBJ2-2
d_call: TRBD2
v_call: TRBV7-6
cdr3_nt: TGTGCCAGCAGCTTTACGGCGGGAGAATACACCGGGGAGCTGTTTTTT
cdr3_aa: CASSFTAGEYTGELFF

cdr3_length: 13
clone_size: large
j_call: TRBJ2-3
d_call: NA
v_call: TRBV6-4
cdr3_nt: TGTGCCAGCAGTGACGGGGAGGCAGATACGCAGTATTTT
cdr3_aa: CASSDGEADTQYF

cdr3_length: 16
clone_size: NA
j_call: TRBJ2-5
d_call: TRBD1
v_call: TRBV4-1
cdr3_nt: TGCGCCAGCAGCCAAGATCTCGGGCAGGGGGTGAAGACCCAGTACTTC
cdr3_aa: CASSQDLGQGVKTQYF

cdr3_length: 17
clone_size: few
j_call: TRBJ1-2
d_call: NA
v_call: TRBV15
cdr3_nt: TGTGCCACCAGCAGTCAAATCATCAGTGGGGGGTCCTATGGCTACACCTTC
cdr3_aa: CATSSQIISGGSYGYTF

cdr3_length: 15
clone_size: NA
j_call: TRBJ2-5
d_call: TRBD1
v_call: TRBV7-3
cdr3_nt: TGTGCCAGCAGCTTAGGAGGACAGGCGGGAGAGACCCAGTACTTC
cdr3_aa: CASSLGGQAGETQYF

cdr3_length: 14
clone_size: NA
j_call: TRBJ2-7
d_call: TRBD2
v_call: TRBV10-2
cdr3_nt: TGCGCCAGCAGTGCGACTAGCGGGAAATACGAGCAGTACTTC
cdr3_aa: CASSATSGKYEQYF

cdr3_length: 14
clone_size: NA
j_call: TRBJ2-1
d_call: TRBD1
v_call: TRBV3-1/TRBV3-2
cdr3_nt: TGTGCCAGCACATGGACAGGGTCGCGCAATGAGCAGTTCTTC
cdr3_aa: CASTWTGSRNEQFF

cdr3_length: 14
clone_size: NA
j_call: TRBJ1-1
d_call: TRBD1
v_call: TRBV20-1
cdr3_nt: TGCAGTGCTAGTCTGGACAGGGGTGTTCCTGAAGCTTTCTTT
cdr3_aa: CSASLDRGVPEAFF

cdr3_length: 11
clone_size: once
j_call: TRBJ2-3
d_call: NA
v_call: TRBV5-1
cdr3_nt: TGCGCCAGCAGCGTCGACTACCAGCAGTATTTT
cdr3_aa: CASSVDYQQYF

cdr3_length: 15
clone_size: NA
j_call: TRBJ1-1
d_call: NA
v_call: TRBV15
cdr3_nt: TGTGCCACCAGCAGAACCACGACAGCGAACACTGAAGCTTTCTTT
cdr3_aa: CATSRTTTANTEAFF

cdr3_length: 15
clone_size: NA
j_call: TRBJ2-1
d_call: TRBD1
v_call: TRBV24-1
cdr3_nt: TGTGCCACCAGTGATTGGGACAGTCCCTACAATGAGCAGTTCTTC
cdr3_aa: CATSDWDSPYNEQFF

cdr3_length: 15
clone_size: NA
j_call: TRBJ1-4
d_call: NA
v_call: TRBV3-1/TRBV3-2
cdr3_nt: TGTGCCAGCAGCCCCCCGGGACTGATGAATGAAAAACTGTTTTTT
cdr3_aa: CASSPPGLMNEKLFF

cdr3_length: 16
clone_size: NA
j_call: TRBJ2-5
d_call: NA
v_call: TRBV5-6
cdr3_nt: TGTGCCAGCAGCTTGGAGGGCAGGGTAGGGGAAGAGACCCAGTACTTC
cdr3_aa: CASSLEGRVGEETQYF

cdr3_length: 14
clone_size: NA
j_call: TRBJ2-2
d_call: NA
v_call: TRBV2
cdr3_nt: TGTGCCAGCAGCGGGGGGCAGATCACCGGGGAGCTGTTTTTT
cdr3_aa: CASSGGQITGELFF

cdr3_length: 16
clone_size: NA
j_call: TRBJ2-7
d_call: TRBD2
v_call: TRBV9
cdr3_nt: TGTGCCAGCAGCGTAGGGACTAGCGGAACGAAGGACGAGCAGTACTTC
cdr3_aa: CASSVGTSGTKDEQYF

cdr3_length: 13
clone_size: NA
j_call: TRBJ1-1
d_call: NA
v_call: TRBV18
cdr3_nt: TGTGCCAGCTCACCAGGGCAAAACACTGAAGCTTTCTTT
cdr3_aa: CASSPGQNTEAFF

cdr3_length: 17
clone_size: NA
j_call: TRBJ1-4
d_call: NA
v_call: TRBV7-8
cdr3_nt: TGTGCCAGCAGCTATTGGCGGGGGGCGTCAACTAATGAAAAACTGTTTTTT
cdr3_aa: CASSYWRGASTNEKLFF

cdr3_length: 14
clone_size: NA
j_call: TRBJ1-1
d_call: NA
v_call: TRBV28
cdr3_nt: TGTGCCAGCAGAGAGGGAGGTAAGAACACTGAAGCTTTCTTT
cdr3_aa: CASREGGKNTEAFF